This T cell receptor (beta chain) appears in the sequencing data of a study of CD8+ T cells in alopecia areata. The sample's treatment: oral pan-JAK inhibitor, 5-10 mg twice daily. Both CD4+ and CD8+ T cells were separated by sorting PBMCs. As the sequencing template, cDNA was produced by extracting RNA and reverse transcribing it. Clones were sequenced by immunoSEQ multiplex PCR, and TCRdb holds only the in-frame ones, with some missing. The table shows roughly 190,000 clones, with more than 55% occurring only once. Study outcomes and limitations: Any link of baseline CD8+ expansion to response, resting on one nonresponder, remains uncertain.

This CDR3 comprises 15 residues. V shed 0 bases and J 5 bases; nucleotides not matched to a gene: 7. Looked up from germline, CDR1 is SGHRS and CDR2 is YFSETQ. About this clone itself: Its antigen is unidentified.

This receptor was taken from a human donor with alopecia areata. The chain has TRBV5-1 and TRBJ2-5, with 7 nucleotides matching TRBD1. Sequences were derived from CD4+ T cells sorted from blood, sampled between weeks 47 and 50, from a patient treated with tofacitinib. The CDR3 loop is CASSLGQGFRETQYF. CDR3 coding DNA: TGCGCCAGCAGCTTGGGACAGGGCTTCAGGGAGACCCAGTACTTC.